This TCR beta chain was sequenced during a study of identical twins. Broader study findings: Cord blood beta clonotypes present at high abundance carried fewer insertions; no such pattern appeared in memory repertoires.

Via MiXCR, TCRdb re-called the 5' RACE reads, giving one row per CDR3 protein. The table records roughly 1.6 million distinct CDR3 sequences, about 30% of them present only once. On this clonotype: What it recognizes is unknown.

J gave up 3 bases and V 4 bases, and 1 base lay outside the gene matches. The CDR3 sequence is 12 residues long. Germline V lookup: CDR1 DFQATT, CDR2 SNEGSKA (reference sequence). The genes are TRBV20-1 and TRBJ1-2, with 8 bases fitting TRBD1. The receptor's source is a newborn girl in good health. Sequencing input: cord blood. Written as DNA, the CDR3 is TGCAGTGCTACGGACAGGGACTATGGCTACACCTTC. As protein: CSATDRDYGYTF.